This T cell receptor beta chain was identified in a study of CD8 T cells in ankylosing spondylitis. TCRdb reanalysed the 5' RACE reads using MiXCR and keeps one entry per CDR3 protein. This table holds 85,000 to 100,000 distinct CDR3 sequences, about 9% found once. In its sample, this clonotype was seen many times. The target antigen is unknown. Deletions cut 0 bases from V and 4 bases from J, with 6 bases between. CDR1 and CDR2 (germline): LGHDT, YNNKEL (reference sequence). This CDR3 is built from 13 residues. Study-wide points: From matched ankylosing spondylitis synovial fluid, disease-linked clones were reportedly recovered at significantly enriched levels. About 8 highly homologous variants made up a TCR beta motif, and this motif appeared characteristic of ankylosing spondylitis blood.

The chain carries TRBV3-1 and TRBJ1-2; the D is unclear. The clonotype originates from a male donor with ankylosing spondylitis or in good health (not recorded which). The sequencing sample was made of blood, either unsorted or a sorted T cell fraction (not recorded which). In DNA, the CDR3 is TGTGCCAGCAGCCAAGATGATCGCTATGGCTACACCTTC. Its protein is CASSQDDRYGYTF.